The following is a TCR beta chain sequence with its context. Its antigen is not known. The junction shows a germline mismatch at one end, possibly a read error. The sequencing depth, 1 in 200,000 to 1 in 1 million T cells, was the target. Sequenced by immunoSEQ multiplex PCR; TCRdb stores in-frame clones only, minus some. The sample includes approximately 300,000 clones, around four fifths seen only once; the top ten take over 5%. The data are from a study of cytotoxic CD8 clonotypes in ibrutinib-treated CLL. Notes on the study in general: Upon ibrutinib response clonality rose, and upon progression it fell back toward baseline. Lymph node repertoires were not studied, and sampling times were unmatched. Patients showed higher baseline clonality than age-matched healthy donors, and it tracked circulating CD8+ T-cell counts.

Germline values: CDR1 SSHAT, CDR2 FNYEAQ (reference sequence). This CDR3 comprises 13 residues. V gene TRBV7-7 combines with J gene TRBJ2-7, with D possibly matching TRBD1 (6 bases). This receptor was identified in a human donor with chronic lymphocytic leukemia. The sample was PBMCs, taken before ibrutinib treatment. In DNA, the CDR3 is TGTGCTAGCAGCGCCGGCAGGGGTGACGAGCAGTACTTC. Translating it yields CASSAGRGDEQYF.